This T cell receptor beta chain was obtained from a study of cytomegalovirus exposure and HLA in healthy donors. Study-wide findings and caveats: There were some public TCRs occurring in many donors, but most TCR sequences were rare. The classifier, whose performance was assessed in both the original and validation cohorts, reportedly diagnosed cytomegalovirus status with high specificity and sensitivity. In a later analysis, HLA-associated TCR beta chains were more clonally expanded than equally common others.

Donors were ostensibly healthy at sampling, although undocumented immune exposures were probable. V gave up 0 bases and J gave up 5 bases, with 9 bases separating them. The CDR3 has 14 amino acids. CDR1 KGHSH and CDR2 LQKENI come from the germline V gene. It was with 60 Vbeta and 13 Jbeta primers that the PCR ran. Sequencing used immunoSEQ multiplex PCR; TCRdb keeps in-frame clones, though not all of them. The sample contains more than 150,000 clones, approximately 84% of which appear only once. For this clone: The antigen remains undetermined.

The genes are TRBV18 and TRBJ2-3; maybe TRBD2 (5 bases). Sequencing input: PBMCs. The sequence derives from a girl less than two years old in good health and CMV-seronegative. The CDR3 reads CASSPPGREDTQYF. The CDR3 DNA is TGTGCCAGCTCACCACCGGGCCGGGAAGATACGCAGTATTTT.